This T cell receptor (beta chain) derives from a study of cytomegalovirus exposure and HLA in healthy donors. The study, taken as a whole, reports: Being indistinguishable, some V segments were excluded, TRBV6-2 and TRBV6-3 among them. In a later analysis, CMV-associated beta chains were mostly HLA-associated, it appeared.

Points on this clone: Its antigen remains unknown.

Primers: 60 Vbeta forward and 13 Jbeta reverse. TCRdb's table, derived via immunoSEQ multiplex PCR, lists solely in-frame clones and lacks some. Of roughly 150,000 clones listed, approximately 80% were seen once; the top ten hold approximately 2%. The germline CDR1 and CDR2 sequences are KGHSH and LQKENI. CDR3 length equals 15 residues. V lost 2 bases and J lost 0, with 10 bases in between. This TCR was recovered from a man aged 25 to 40 in good health and CMV-seronegative. Sequenced material: PBMCs. The chain joins TRBV18 to TRBJ1-2, with D unresolved. CDR3 in amino acids: CASSPMDGTNYGYTF. CDR3 in DNA: TGTGCCAGCTCACCAATGGACGGGACTAACTATGGCTACACCTTC.